Described below is a single TCR beta chain sequence and its context. As yet, its antigen is unknown. This CDR3 is 16 amino acids long. Germline V gene sequence: CDR1 MNHEY, CDR2 SVGEGT. The V end lost 8 bases, the J end lost 9 bases, and 26 bases lay between the germline ends. The data originate from a study of blood T cells in healthy people across ages. Study-level points and caveats: The study could not conclusively compare naive and antigen-experienced cells, given its unsorted PBMCs.

A sample-barcoded 5' primer and a J-beta primer mix were used in a second PCR of about 7 to 12 cycles. All samples yielded 2.5 million or more CDR3-containing paired-end reads. Each CDR3 protein is one row after TCRdb ran MiXCR on the 5' RACE reads. The sample contains 1,800,000 or so distinct CDR3 sequences, around 42% of which appear only once. The TCR comes from a human donor in good health. This chain connects TRBV6-2 or TRBV6-3 to TRBJ2-1; no clear D. The sample comprised blood. CDR3 loop: CASRKAPGIVIVEQFF. In nucleotides, the CDR3 is TGTGCCAGCCGCAAGGCGCCCGGAATAGTGATTGTTGAGCAGTTCTTC.